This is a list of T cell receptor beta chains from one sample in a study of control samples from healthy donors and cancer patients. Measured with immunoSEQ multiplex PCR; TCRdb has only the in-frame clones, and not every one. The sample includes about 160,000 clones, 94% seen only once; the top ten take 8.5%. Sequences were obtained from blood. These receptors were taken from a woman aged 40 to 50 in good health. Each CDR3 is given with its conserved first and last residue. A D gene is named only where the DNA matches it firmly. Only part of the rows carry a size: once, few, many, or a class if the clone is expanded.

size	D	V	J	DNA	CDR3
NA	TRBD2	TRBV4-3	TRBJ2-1	TGCGCCAGCAGCCAAGATATCGCGGGAGGGCCAAGGGATGAGCAGTTCTTC	CASSQDIAGGPRDEQFF
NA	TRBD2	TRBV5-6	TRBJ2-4	TGTGCCAGCAGCTTGGTCTCTAGCGGGGTGAGAAACATTCAGTACTTC	CASSLVSSGVRNIQYF
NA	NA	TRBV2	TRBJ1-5	TGTGCCAGCAGTGAAGACACAGCGGGGAATCAGCCCCAGCATTTT	CASSEDTAGNQPQHF
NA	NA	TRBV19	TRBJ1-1	TGTGCCAGTAGTTCGACTCTGAACACTGAAGCTTTCTTT	CASSSTLNTEAFF
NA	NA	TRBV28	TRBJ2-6	TGTGCCAGCAGGGCTGGACAGCGGTACTCTGGGGCCAACGTCCTGACTTTC	CASRAGQRYSGANVLTF
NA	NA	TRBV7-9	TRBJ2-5	TGTGCCAGCAGCTTAGATGAGGCCCAGAAGACCCAGTACTTC	CASSLDEAQKTQYF
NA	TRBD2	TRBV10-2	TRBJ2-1	TGCGCCAGCAGTGATAGCGGGGGGCTCTTTGAGCAGTTCTTC	CASSDSGGLFEQFF
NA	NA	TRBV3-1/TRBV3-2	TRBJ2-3	TGTGCCAGCAGCCAAGTGGGGGGAGGCACAGATACGCAGTATTTT	CASSQVGGGTDTQYF
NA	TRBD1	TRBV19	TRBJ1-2	TGTGCCAGTAGTATAAGAGTGCGTAGAGGGGGCGATGGTGGCTACACCTTC	CASSIRVRRGGDGGYTF
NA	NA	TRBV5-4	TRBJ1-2	TGTGCCAGCAGCTTGGTTGAGGGGCTGGCTGGCTACACCTTC	CASSLVEGLAGYTF
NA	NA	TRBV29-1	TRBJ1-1	TGCAGCATAAGTAGGGCAGAGAACACTGAAGCTTTCTTT	CSISRAENTEAFF
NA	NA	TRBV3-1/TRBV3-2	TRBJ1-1	TGTGCCAGCAGCCAAGTAGCCCGGGACACTGAAGCTTTCTTT	CASSQVARDTEAFF
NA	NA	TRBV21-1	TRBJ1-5	TGTGCCAGAAAAGACACTAAAGGCCAGCCCCAGCATTTT	CARKDTKGQPQHF
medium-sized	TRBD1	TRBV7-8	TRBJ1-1	TGTGCCAGCAGCGAGACAGGGGGGTTCACGAACACTGAAGCTTTCTTT	CASSETGGFTNTEAFF
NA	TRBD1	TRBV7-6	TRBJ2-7	TGTGCCAGCAGCTCGCCGGCTACAGGGGGTTATCGGGAGCAGTACTTC	CASSSPATGGYREQYF
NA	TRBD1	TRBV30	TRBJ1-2	TGTGCCTGGAGTGTACGCCGCAGGGACAGGAAGACTCCTAACTATGGCTACACCTTC	CAWSVRRRDRKTPNYGYTF
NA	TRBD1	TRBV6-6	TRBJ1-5	TGTGCCAGCAGTTACGGACAGGGGAATCAGCCCCAGCATTTT	CASSYGQGNQPQHF
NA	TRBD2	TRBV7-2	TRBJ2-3	TGTGCCAGCAGCTTACGGGGACTCAGTAGCGGGGGAGGTGATACGCAGTATTTT	CASSLRGLSSGGGDTQYF
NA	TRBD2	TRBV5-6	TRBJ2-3	TGTGCCAGCATCGAGAGCGGGAGACGCACAGATACGCAGTATTTT	CASIESGRRTDTQYF
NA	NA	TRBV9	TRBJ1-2	TGTGCCAGCAGCCCGACAGAGTCCTATGGCTACACCTTC	CASSPTESYGYTF
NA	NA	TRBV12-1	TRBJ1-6	TGTGCCGGCCCCACGGACAGACTTAATTCACCCCTCCACTTT	CAGPTDRLNSPLHF
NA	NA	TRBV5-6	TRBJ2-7	TGTGCCAGCAGCTCCGGGCCCGAGCAGTACTTC	CASSSGPEQYF
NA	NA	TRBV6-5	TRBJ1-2	TGTGCCAGCAGTTACGGCGGAGGGCGTCGCACCTTC	CASSYGGGRRTF
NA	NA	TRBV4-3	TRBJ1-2	TGCGCCAGCAGCCAAGATCTGGGCTATGGCTACACCTTC	CASSQDLGYGYTF